The TCR beta chain under discussion was sequenced for a study of blood T cell repertoires in COVID-19 (dated by TCRdb to 2020 to 2022). Study-level background: The collaborator samples originated in the United States, Italy and Spain and spanned the acute and convalescent phases of COVID-19. The prospective study material was composed of cDNA or gDNA derived from T cells, B-cell-depleted T cells, or PBMCs. Deeply sampled blood TCRbeta repertoires from subjects exposed to, actively infected with, or recovered from COVID-19 were included in the dataset. A freely available public database, intended as a resource for researchers studying the immune response to SARS-CoV-2, is where the repertoires were released. Samples came from the ongoing ImmuneRACE study (first 160 participants) plus 1,254 subjects from 6 global collaborators. The sample metadata nearly always contained a de-identified subject ID, COVID-19 status, age in years and sex. Where HLA class I and class II types were available, the types were taken from metadata supplied by the sample provider, not from assay-based typing. Study-wide findings and limitations: The amount of clinical and demographic metadata varied by source and participant and was provided uncurated.

Remarks on this clone: No cognate antigen has been identified for it. No qualities accompany the bases; no much larger clone lies one base away.

One collaborating source in Seattle enrolled patients during active infection and followed them longitudinally through the course of disease. Each collaborating institution followed its own protocols to collect whole blood in K2EDTA tubes. For TCRbeta analysis, collaborators shipped samples in one of three forms: frozen whole blood, isolated PBMCs, or DNA extracted from either of those sample types. The CDR3 covers 13 residues, taking in both the cysteine and the phenylalanine. Only the CDR3 DNA is retained, 39 bases long and in frame from the first base. The V end loses 5 bases and the J end loses 1 base, and a stretch of 8 bases separates them. The CDR1 and CDR2 encoded by the germline V gene (reference sequence) are LNHDA and SQIVND. The immunoSEQ Assay, a bias-controlled multiplex PCR, was used to amplify TCRbeta CDR3 regions from genomic DNA. As for the authors' bioinformatics: Within the assay, amplification of reference gene primers was used to estimate how many nucleated cells each sample contained. To quantify the absolute abundance of each unique TCRbeta CDR3 rearrangement, sequence reads were collapsed and filtered. For each sample, productive Simpson clonality was calculated by taking the square root of Simpson's diversity index across productive rearrangements. This immuneACCESS table, as held by TCRdb, lists in-frame sequences with V and J called but not all clones. Of the missing ones, under half trace to an unresolved V gene in checked studies; the others have no known cause. Clone size and the V and J calls come from that table; the DNA yielded D and trimming. Across this sample there are some 200,000 clones, with around 81% seen only once. The top ten clonotypes cover 9.5% to 12% of the sample.

The chain uses TRBV19 and TRBJ1-2; the D gene is unclear. This clonotype was obtained from a woman in her forties with COVID-19, enrolled during active disease. Sample: peripheral blood. The CDR3 region: CASSDGNNYGYTF. The bases read TGTGCCAGTAGTGACGGGAATAACTATGGCTACACCTTC.